These 2 T cell receptor beta chains were sequenced from one sample in a study of beta chain features in type 1 diabetes. Since all of the isolated RNA was reverse transcribed, expressed TCRB transcripts were what got sequenced. Only in-frame clones appear in the TCRdb table, and some are missing; sequencing was by immunoSEQ multiplex PCR. Of over 700,000 clones in the sample, roughly 15% were seen once. Sequencing was performed on naive CD4+ T cells from blood. Every receptor here comes from a woman under 30 in good health.

This clone was recorded once. V gene TRBV28 combines with J gene TRBJ2-7; 7 positions match TRBD1. This CDR3 is built from 12 residues. The V and J ends lost 10 bases and 2 bases, in that order; junction bases with no gene match: 5. Looked up from germline, CDR1 is MDHEN and CDR2 is SYDVKM. For the CDR3, the DNA is TGTGCCACCGGGGACAGAACCTACGAGCAGTACTTC. Encoded protein: CATGDRTYEQYF.

This clone was counted between two and nine times. The rearrangement links TRBV7-8 to TRBJ2-5, with 7 bases that match TRBD2. The V and J ends lost 2 bases and 1 base, in that order; junction bases with no gene match: 7. The germline CDR1 and CDR2 sequences are SGHVS and FQNEAQ. The CDR3 has 16 amino acids. The chain's CDR3 is CASSLSPASGQETQYF. The CDR3 bases are TGTGCCAGCAGCTTATCCCCGGCTAGCGGCCAAGAGACCCAGTACTTC.